The TCR beta chain under discussion was sequenced for a study of control samples from healthy donors and cancer patients. Produced via immunoSEQ multiplex PCR; TCRdb's table is partial and in-frame only. The table has about 180,000 clones, around 91% seen once. The CDR3 totals 17 residues. Germline loops: CDR1 SGHTA, CDR2 FQGNSA. The ends lost 6 bases at V and 3 bases at J; junction bases unmatched: 8. Sequencing was done on a sample of blood. The TCR comes from a woman between 50 and 59 years old in good health. The chain couples TRBV7-2 to TRBJ2-3; 14 nucleotides align to TRBD2. The CDR3 bases are TGTGCCAGCAGATATACGACTAGCGGGGGGGGGACAGATACGCAGTATTTT. Translation gives CASRYTTSGGGTDTQYF.